Here is one TCR beta chain with its context. Its antigen remains unidentified. The data belong to a study of T cell responses to AZD1222 COVID-19 vaccine. Notes on the study in general: Two doses of AZD1222 preceded a rise in Spike-specific TCR breadth and depth. Donors were mostly white British, more females; clonal diversity possibly underestimated.

Clones were read by immunoSEQ multiplex PCR, and TCRdb kept only the in-frame ones, dropping some. Among 100,000 to 150,000 clones, approximately 94% were seen once, and the ten largest hold over 6.5%. CDR1 is MNHEY, CDR2 SVGEGT, per germline. The CDR3 loop spans 17 amino acids. With 2 bases clipped from V and 2 bases from J, the junction kept 7 bases outside the gene matches. The sample here was peripheral blood, taken on day 0 of AZD1222 vaccination. The J gene is TRBJ2-1, the V gene TRBV6-2 or TRBV6-3; TRBD2 matches 9 bases. The receptor's source is an adult in good health. The CDR3 DNA is TGTGCCAGCAGTTACCTTGGCGGGAGGGCCCCCTACAATGAGCAGTTCTTC. Its protein is CASSYLGGRAPYNEQFF.